One and the same sample provided the 19 T cell receptor beta chains below, sequenced in a study of shared clonotypes between healthy human individuals. Assay used: immunoSEQ multiplex PCR; TCRdb lists only in-frame clones, some missing. The table includes 2,500,000 or so clones, approximately 90% detected once. The sample consisted of naive CD4+ T cells sorted from blood. Subset denoted: CD45RA+ positively selected. The receptors were gathered from a man aged 18 to 29 in good health.

The rearrangement joins TRBV18 to TRBJ2-6, with D tentatively TRBD1 or TRBD2 (5 bases each). Germline-derived CDR1 and CDR2 are KGHSH and LQKENI. The ends were cut back, 5 bases at V and 1 base at J, with 21 bases in the middle. This CDR3 has 19 amino acids. CDR3: CASSSRRDGTGSGANVLTF. Written as DNA, the CDR3 is TGTGCCAGCTCATCCCGACGGGACGGAACGGGTTCTGGGGCCAACGTCCTGACTTTC.

The chain links TRBV9 to TRBJ2-1, with TRBD2 identical over 9 bases. The junction had 5 bases not matched to a gene; V was cut back by 2 bases and J by 8 bases. The CDR3 spans 14 residues. CDR1 is SGDLS and CDR2 is YYNGEE in the germline V gene. The CDR3 coding sequence is TGTGCCAGCAGCGTTAGCGGGAGACGCGATGAGCAGTTCTTC. Translated, it gives CASSVSGRRDEQFF.

V is TRBV5-5 and J is TRBJ1-6, with TRBD1 matching over 7 bases. After removal of 0 bases from V and 7 bases from J, the junction contained 4 bases not matched to a gene. The CDR3 is made up of 15 amino acids. The V gene's germline CDR1 is SGHKS and CDR2 YYEKEE (reference sequence). CDR3 DNA sequence: TGTGCCAGCAGCTTGGCCACAGGGGTAAATTCACCCCTCCACTTT. Encoded protein: CASSLATGVNSPLHF.

The rearrangement joins TRBV6-5 to TRBJ2-1; perhaps TRBD2 as D (5 bases). The CDR3 spans 13 residues. CDR1 MNHEY and CDR2 SVGAGI come from the germline V gene. The V end was cut by 0 bases, the J end by 9 bases, with 9 bases between. The CDR3 loop is CASSYSTAGEQFF. In nucleotides, the CDR3 is TGTGCCAGCAGTTACTCGACGGCGGGTGAGCAGTTCTTC.

A word on this clone: The same CDR3 can be traced to other DNA sequences in this sample. The chain combines TRBV20-1 with TRBJ1-2; D remains unclear. The CDR3 consists of 11 residues. Germline loops: CDR1 DFQATT, CDR2 SNEGSKA (reference sequence). V dropped 6 bases and J dropped 2 bases, with 7 bases sitting between them. The CDR3 sequence: CSAPPNYGYTF. CDR3 bases: TGCAGTGCCCCGCCCAACTATGGCTACACCTTC.

This clone has just one count. The gene calls are TRBV7-9 and TRBJ2-1; D possibly uses TRBD1 or TRBD2 (5 bases each). The germline V gene has CDR1 SEHNR and CDR2 FQNEAQ (reference sequence). The germline V and J ends were trimmed by 5 bases and 15 bases, with 14 bases remaining between them. The CDR3 consists of 11 residues. CDR3 loop: CASSVEDIRFF. In DNA form, the CDR3 reads TGTGCCAGCAGCGTGGAGGACATACGGTTCTTC.

This chain joins TRBV18 and TRBJ2-7; D is possibly TRBD1 (5 bases). The CDR3 contains 13 residues. V lost 3 bases and J lost 5, with 11 bases in between. CDR1 and CDR2 (germline): KGHSH, LQKENI. CDR3 amino acids: CASSPTVYNEQYF. The CDR3 coding sequence is TGTGCCAGCTCACCGACAGTTTATAACGAGCAGTACTTC.

The V call is TRBV11-2, the J call TRBJ2-1; 8 bases are a match to TRBD2. Germline V gene lookup returns CDR1 SGHAT and CDR2 FQNNGV. V dropped 1 base and J dropped 10; count of bases not matched to a gene: 6. The length of the CDR3 is 14 residues. This CDR3 reads CASSLAGGPWEQFF. The CDR3 DNA is TGTGCCAGCAGCTTAGCGGGGGGGCCCTGGGAGCAGTTCTTC.

The chain combines TRBV7-2 with TRBJ2-7; unclear D gene. The CDR3 extends over 12 amino acids. Per the germline V gene, CDR1 is SGHTA and CDR2 is FQGNSA. V dropped 5 bases and J dropped 4 bases, with 9 bases sitting between them. In DNA, the CDR3 is TGTGCCAGCAGCAGCCCCCCGTACGAGCAGTACTTC. It yields the protein CASSSPPYEQYF.

Details on this clone: Within the sample, other DNA sequences also encode this same CDR3. This chain links TRBV6-5 with TRBJ1-3, with D possibly TRBD1 on 5 matching bases. Germline CDR1 and CDR2: MNHEY and SVGAGI. This CDR3 region has 13 residues. Trimming left V 6 bases short and J 0 bases short, with 6 bases between. This CDR3 is CASRTASGNTIYF. CDR3 nucleotide sequence: TGTGCCAGCAGGACAGCCTCTGGAAACACCATATATTTT.

This clone was picked up one time. This rearrangement joins TRBV14 to TRBJ2-6; 8 nucleotides line up with TRBD2. Trimming took 4 bases from V and 13 from J; bases not matched to a gene: 12. The CDR3 runs 15 residues. Germline V CDR1 and CDR2: SGHDN, FVKESK. CDR3 nucleotide sequence: TGTGCCAGCAGCCCGCGCGGGGGGACCCACTCGGTCCTGACTTTC. Translation gives CASSPRGGTHSVLTF.

The V gene is TRBV10-3, the J gene TRBJ2-3, with a possible D match to TRBD2 (6 bases). With 0 bases removed from V and 3 bases from J, the gap between germline ends came to 10 bases. Germline-derived CDR1 and CDR2 are ENHRY and SYGVKD. The CDR3 covers 15 residues. The DNA for the CDR3 is TGTGCCATCAGTGAGTCTGGCGGGATGACAGATACGCAGTATTTT. Its translation is CAISESGGMTDTQYF.

The chain employs TRBV5-1 and TRBJ2-7; no definite D call. V was shortened by 3 bases and J by 4 bases, with 8 bases between the two germline ends. The length of the CDR3 is 12 residues. Germline CDR1 reads SGHRS; CDR2 reads YFSETQ. DNA for the CDR3: TGCGCCAGCAGCTCGAATGGTTACGAGCAGTACTTC. The encoded protein is CASSSNGYEQYF.

The rearrangement joins TRBV7-9 to TRBJ1-1; D is possibly TRBD1 (5 bases). This CDR3 has 14 residues. The germline V and J ends were trimmed by 5 bases and 1 base, with 11 bases remaining between them. Germline CDR1 reads SEHNR; CDR2 reads FQNEAQ (reference sequence). DNA of the CDR3: TGTGCCAGCAGCCGGGACTTAGAGAACACTGAAGCTTTCTTT. It is translated as CASSRDLENTEAFF.

The chain is built from TRBV2 and TRBJ1-1, with D unclear. V lost 6 bases and J lost 0, with 17 bases in between. Germline V gene sequence: CDR1 SNHLY, CDR2 FYNNEI. The CDR3 contains 16 residues. The DNA for the CDR3 is TGTGCCAGCAGCCTAAACGGACGGCTAATGAACACTGAAGCTTTCTTT. This codes for CASSLNGRLMNTEAFF.

This chain uses TRBV2 with TRBJ2-1, with 8 bases that match TRBD1. The CDR3 runs to 14 residues. From germline, CDR1 is SNHLY and CDR2 FYNNEI. V shed 7 bases, J shed 5 bases, and the junction held 7 bases outside the gene matches. The chain's CDR3 is CASNQGAINNEQFF. The CDR3, as DNA: TGTGCCAGCAACCAGGGGGCGATTAACAATGAGCAGTTCTTC.

The rearrangement joins TRBV18 to TRBJ1-6; possibly TRBD1 for D (5 bases). The CDR3 totals 14 residues. Germline-derived CDR1 and CDR2 are KGHSH and LQKENI. The ends were cut back, 4 bases at V and 14 bases at J, with 18 bases in the middle. The CDR3 sequence: CASSRSRGGEALHF. CDR3 DNA: TGTGCCAGCTCACGGTCGCGGGGGGGAGAGGCCCTCCACTTT.

This clone was picked up a small number of times. The V gene is TRBV5-4, the J gene TRBJ2-7; D could derive from TRBD1 or TRBD2 (5 bases each). Germline assignment: CDR1 SGHNT and CDR2 YYREEE (reference sequence). This CDR3 has 14 amino acids. The ends were cut back, 0 bases at V and 4 bases at J, with 11 bases in the middle. In DNA form, the CDR3 reads TGTGCCAGCAGCTTGGCCGCCAGGGAGTACGAGCAGTACTTC. The encoded protein is CASSLAAREYEQYF.

This clone has a single count. Additional DNA sequences in this sample encode the identical CDR3. DNA of the CDR3: TGTGCCAGCAGCTTAGTCAGGAACACTGAAGCTTTCTTT. Protein: CASSLVRNTEAFF. The chain links TRBV7-8 to TRBJ1-1; D call uncertain. V was clipped by 1 base and J by 1 base, with 4 bases between them. Germline CDR1 reads SGHVS; CDR2 reads FQNEAQ. The CDR3 length is 13 residues.